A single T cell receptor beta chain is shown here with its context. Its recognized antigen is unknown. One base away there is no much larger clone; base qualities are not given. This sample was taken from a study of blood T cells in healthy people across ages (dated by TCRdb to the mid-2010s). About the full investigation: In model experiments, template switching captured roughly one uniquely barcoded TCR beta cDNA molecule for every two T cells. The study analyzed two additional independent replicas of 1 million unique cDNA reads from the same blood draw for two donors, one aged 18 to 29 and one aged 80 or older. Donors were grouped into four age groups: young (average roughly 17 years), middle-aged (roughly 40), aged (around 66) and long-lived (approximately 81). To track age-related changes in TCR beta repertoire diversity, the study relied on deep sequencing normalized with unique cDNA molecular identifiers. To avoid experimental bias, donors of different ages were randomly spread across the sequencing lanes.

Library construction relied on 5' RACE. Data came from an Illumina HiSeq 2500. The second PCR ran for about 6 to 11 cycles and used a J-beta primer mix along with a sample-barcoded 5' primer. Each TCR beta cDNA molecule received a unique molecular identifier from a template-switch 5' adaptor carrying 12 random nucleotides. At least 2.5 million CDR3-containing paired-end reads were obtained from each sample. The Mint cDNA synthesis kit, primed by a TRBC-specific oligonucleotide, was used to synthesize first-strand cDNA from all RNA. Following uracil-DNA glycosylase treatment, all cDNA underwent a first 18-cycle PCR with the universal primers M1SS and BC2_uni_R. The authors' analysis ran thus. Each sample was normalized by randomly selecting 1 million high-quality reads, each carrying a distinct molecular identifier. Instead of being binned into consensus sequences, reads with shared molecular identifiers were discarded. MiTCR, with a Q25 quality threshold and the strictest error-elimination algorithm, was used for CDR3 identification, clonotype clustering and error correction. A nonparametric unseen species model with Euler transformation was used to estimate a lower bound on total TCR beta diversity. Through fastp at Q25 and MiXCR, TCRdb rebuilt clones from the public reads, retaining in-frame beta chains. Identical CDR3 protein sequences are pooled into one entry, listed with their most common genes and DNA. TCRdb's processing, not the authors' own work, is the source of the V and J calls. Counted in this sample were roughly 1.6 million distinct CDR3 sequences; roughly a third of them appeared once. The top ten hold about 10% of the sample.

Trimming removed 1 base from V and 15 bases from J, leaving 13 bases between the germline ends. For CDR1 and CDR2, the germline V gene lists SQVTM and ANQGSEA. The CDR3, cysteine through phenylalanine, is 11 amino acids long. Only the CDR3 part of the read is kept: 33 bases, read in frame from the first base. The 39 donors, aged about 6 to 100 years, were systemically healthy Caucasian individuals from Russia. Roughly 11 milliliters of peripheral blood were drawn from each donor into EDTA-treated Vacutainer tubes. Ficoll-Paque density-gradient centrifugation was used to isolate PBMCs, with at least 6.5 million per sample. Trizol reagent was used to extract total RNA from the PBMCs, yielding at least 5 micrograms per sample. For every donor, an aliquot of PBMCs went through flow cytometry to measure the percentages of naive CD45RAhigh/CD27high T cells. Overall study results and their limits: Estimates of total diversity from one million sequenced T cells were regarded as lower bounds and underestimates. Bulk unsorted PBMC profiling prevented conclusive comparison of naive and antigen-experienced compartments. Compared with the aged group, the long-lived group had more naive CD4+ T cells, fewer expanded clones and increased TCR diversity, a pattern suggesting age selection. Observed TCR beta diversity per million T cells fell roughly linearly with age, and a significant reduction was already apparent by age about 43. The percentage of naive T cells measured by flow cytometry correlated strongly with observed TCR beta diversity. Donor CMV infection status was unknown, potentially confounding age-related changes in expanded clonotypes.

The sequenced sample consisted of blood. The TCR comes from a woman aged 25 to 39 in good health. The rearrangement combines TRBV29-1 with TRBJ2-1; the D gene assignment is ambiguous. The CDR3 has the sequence CSVEGANERFF. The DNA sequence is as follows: TGCAGCGTTGAAGGAGCCAATGAACGGTTCTTC.